The 5 T cell receptor beta chains below come from one sample, sequenced in a study of graft-versus-host responses after intestinal transplantation. Sequencing was performed with immunoSEQ multiplex PCR; in TCRdb, only in-frame clones are kept and a portion is missing. This sample has 95,000 to 110,000 clones, with roughly 89% found just once. These receptors are not linked to any known antigen. The sequences come from unstimulated CD4+ T cells sorted from spleen or lymph node cells, collected before transplant. The receptors shown here come from a human donor who was the organ donor for an intestinal transplant.

V is TRBV6-5 and J is TRBJ2-7, with no clear D. In germline, CDR1 is MNHEY, CDR2 SVGAGI. The CDR3 is made up of 12 amino acids. Deletions cut 0 bases from V and 8 bases from J, with 8 bases between. CDR3 coding DNA: TGTGCCAGCAGTTACTCGGACGGCCAGCAGTACTTC. It specifies CASSYSDGQQYF.

The chain recombines TRBV11-2 with TRBJ1-1; D might be TRBD1 (5 bases). Deletions cut 5 bases from V and 0 bases from J, with 10 bases between. The CDR3 sequence is 14 residues long. Germline V gene lookup returns CDR1 SGHAT and CDR2 FQNNGV. The CDR3 region is CASSTGGVNTEAFF. CDR3 nucleotides: TGTGCCAGCAGCACAGGAGGGGTGAACACTGAAGCTTTCTTT.

The chain is built from TRBV6-6 and TRBJ1-2; D unresolved. V lost 2 bases to trimming and J lost 7 bases, with 14 bases between them. CDR3 length: 14 residues. The V gene's germline CDR1 is MNHNY and CDR2 SVGAGI (reference sequence). The CDR3, as DNA: TGTGCCAGCAGTTACAACGGCCCCCCCGGTGGCTACACCTTC. Translating gives CASSYNGPPGGYTF.

The chain is built from TRBV6-1 and TRBJ1-4, with TRBD1 matching over 7 bases. Germline V CDR1 and CDR2: MNHNS, SASEGT. There are 15 residues in the CDR3. V was pared by 7 bases and J by 4 bases, with 9 bases of the junction left unmatched. The CDR3 DNA reads TGTGCCAGCAATACGGGGACAGTTCTTAATGAAAAACTGTTTTTT. Residues: CASNTGTVLNEKLFF.

The V call is TRBV7-9, the J call TRBJ2-3; D gene ambiguous. The CDR3 is made up of 12 amino acids. The V end was cut by 5 bases, the J end by 2 bases, with 5 bases between. The germline V gene encodes CDR1 SEHNR and CDR2 FQNEAQ (reference sequence). DNA of the CDR3: TGTGCCAGCAGCCCTGACACAGATACGCAGTATTTT. This sequence encodes CASSPDTDTQYF.